The 17 T cell receptor beta chains below come from one sample, sequenced in a study of T cell repertoires in cytomegalovirus infection. No cognate antigen is known for these TCRs. TCRdb reanalysed the reads using MiXCR and keeps one entry per CDR3 protein. Of a few hundred thousand distinct CDR3 sequences in the sample, about 29% were seen once. The material was cultured PBMCs, obtained from culture after CMV antigen stimulation. The receptors shown here come from a human donor in good health (CMV status not recorded). Some clones in this sample may be carry-over from other donors' samples.

V usage is TRBV6-1 and J usage is TRBJ2-7, with TRBD1 matching over 7 bases. This CDR3 contains 17 residues. Germline V gene lookup returns CDR1 MNHNS and CDR2 SASEGT. The V gene end was trimmed by 6 bases and the J gene end by 0 bases; junction bases not matched to a gene: 14. In DNA form, the CDR3 reads TGTGCCAGCAGAGAGGGGGACAGTTCCTACTCCTCCTACGAGCAGTACTTC. It encodes CASREGDSSYSSYEQYF.

The rearrangement joins TRBV7-3 to TRBJ2-2; TRBD2 agrees at 14 bases. The CDR3 has 16 amino acids. Germline-derived CDR1 and CDR2 are SGHTA and FQGTGA. Losses at the gene ends were 5 bases for V and 4 bases for J; bases not matched to a gene: 3. CDR3 coding DNA: TGTGCCAGCAGCGCGGGACTAGCGGGAGCCACCGGGGAGCTGTTTTTT. Translated: CASSAGLAGATGELFF.

In this sample, this clonotype turned up many times. The chain combines TRBV4-1 with TRBJ1-2, with D unclear. The V and J ends lost 2 bases and 2 bases respectively, with 18 bases between them. Germline lookup yields CDR1 MGHRA and CDR2 YSYEKL. CDR3 length: 17 residues. The CDR3 here is CASSQTLFAKGNYGYTF. In nucleotides, the CDR3 is TGCGCCAGCAGCCAAACCCTGTTCGCCAAGGGAAACTATGGCTACACCTTC.

This clonotype showed up just a few times. This chain connects TRBV20-1 to TRBJ1-2, with D perhaps TRBD1 (5 bases). V was trimmed by 0 bases and J by 4 bases, leaving 12 bases between them. Looked up from germline, CDR1 is DFQATT and CDR2 is SNEGSKA (reference sequence). This CDR3 spans 14 amino acids. The CDR3 reads CSARDAGGGYGYTF. CDR3 DNA sequence: TGCAGTGCTAGAGATGCCGGCGGGGGCTATGGCTACACCTTC.

The chain is built from TRBV9 and TRBJ2-1; the D gene is possibly TRBD2 (5 bases). Germline V gives CDR1 SGDLS, CDR2 YYNGEE. This CDR3 contains 12 residues. With 4 bases removed from V and 14 bases from J, the gap between germline ends came to 16 bases. As DNA, the CDR3 is TGTGCCAGCAGCCCGACCGGGATAGAGGAGTTCTTC. Translation: CASSPTGIEEFF.

This clonotype was observed a few times. V and J are TRBV4-1 and TRBJ2-3; D is perhaps TRBD1 or TRBD2 (5 bases each). This CDR3 has 16 amino acids. V was pared by 1 base and J by 1 base, with 12 bases between. Germline values: CDR1 MGHRA, CDR2 YSYEKL. The CDR3 loop reads CASSQGRRDRTDTQYF. CDR3 DNA: TGCGCCAGCAGCCAAGGCAGAAGGGACCGCACAGATACGCAGTATTTT.

The rearrangement uses TRBV20-1 and TRBJ1-2; D ambiguous. Trimming cost V 1 base and J 8 bases, with 14 bases left between them. CDR3 length equals 13 residues. Per germline, CDR1 DFQATT and CDR2 SNEGSKA (reference sequence). CDR3 in amino acids: CSARVSTVTGYTF. The CDR3 region has the DNA TGCAGTGCTAGAGTTTCCACTGTCACAGGCTACACCTTC.

The chain joins TRBV18 to TRBJ1-1, with D possibly being TRBD1 (5 bases). The V end lost 2 bases, the J end lost 1 base, and 8 bases lay between the germline ends. Germline loops: CDR1 KGHSH, CDR2 LQKENI. This CDR3 is 14 amino acids long. The CDR3 nucleotides are TGTGCCAGCTCACCAGACGGACAGAACACTGAAGCTTTCTTT. Translation: CASSPDGQNTEAFF.

V usage is TRBV10-3 and J usage is TRBJ1-1; D unresolved. The CDR3 runs 12 residues. Germline values: CDR1 ENHRY, CDR2 SYGVKD. V dropped 2 bases and J dropped 7 bases, with 8 bases sitting between them. This CDR3 is CAISEARGEAFF. In nucleotides, the CDR3 is TGTGCCATCAGTGAGGCCCGTGGTGAAGCTTTCTTT.

This clonotype was picked up a small number of times. This chain uses TRBV6-6 with TRBJ1-3; tentatively, D is TRBD1 (5 bases). Germline V CDR1 and CDR2: MNHNY, SVGAGI (reference sequence). The CDR3 is 16 amino acids. The germline V and J ends were trimmed by 0 bases and 4 bases, with 13 bases remaining between them. This CDR3 reads CASSYSGQAEGNTIYF. In nucleotides, the CDR3 is TGTGCCAGCAGTTACTCGGGGCAGGCGGAGGGAAACACCATATATTTT.

The V and J genes are TRBV7-2 and TRBJ2-7; 8 bases align to TRBD2. The CDR3 consists of 13 residues. V lost 5 bases and J lost 4; bases outside the gene matches: 4. From germline, CDR1 is SGHTA and CDR2 FQGNSA. The CDR3 DNA sequence: TGTGCCAGCAGCGCCAGCGGGAGTTACGAGCAGTACTTC. This encodes CASSASGSYEQYF.

The chain employs TRBV19 and TRBJ2-7; D call uncertain. Germline V lookup: CDR1 LNHDA, CDR2 SQIVND (reference sequence). V lost 6 bases, J lost 1 base, and 16 bases lay in between. CDR3 size: 15 residues. CDR3 nucleotides: TGTGCCAGTAGAGACGCTCGGAGTAGGTCCTACGAGCAGTACTTC. Residues: CASRDARSRSYEQYF.

This clonotype appeared many times. The chain is built from TRBV7-2 and TRBJ2-5; 8 positions match TRBD1. The germline CDR1 and CDR2 sequences are SGHTA and FQGNSA. This CDR3 is 15 amino acids long. J gave up 5 bases and V 2 bases, and 7 bases lay outside the gene matches. The CDR3 DNA is TGTGCCAGCAGCTTACAGGGGGCGCAGCGGGAGACCCAGTACTTC. Protein product: CASSLQGAQRETQYF. Supplemented by reference TRBV7-2 and TRBJ2-5, the full variable domain reads GAGVSQSPSNKVTEKGKDVELRCDPISGHTALYWYRQSLGQGLEFLIYFQGNSAPDKSGLPSDRFSAERTGGSVSTLTIQRTQQEDSAVYLCASSLQGAQRETQYFGPGTRLLVL.

The chain joins TRBV12-3 or TRBV12-4 to TRBJ2-2; 8 nucleotides line up with TRBD1. With V trimmed by 8 bases and J by 1 base, 3 bases remained unmatched. The CDR3 has 14 amino acids. The CDR3 spells CASSGTGNTGELFF. CDR3 nucleotide sequence: TGTGCCAGCTCCGGGACAGGGAACACCGGGGAGCTGTTTTTT.

CDR3 sequence: CASGRGGTEAFF. The CDR3, as DNA: TGTGCTAGTGGTCGGGGGGGCACTGAAGCTTTCTTT. The chain links TRBV12-5 to TRBJ1-1; weak D call: TRBD1 (5 bases). CDR1 LGHNT and CDR2 FRNRAP come from the germline V gene. CDR3 length: 12 amino acids. V was trimmed by 5 bases and J by 4 bases, leaving 8 bases between them.

V usage is TRBV2 and J usage is TRBJ1-3; tentative D call: TRBD1 (6 bases). CDR3 length: 17 amino acids. Germline-derived CDR1 and CDR2 are SNHLY and FYNNEI. With 1 base removed from V and 0 bases from J, the gap between germline ends came to 13 bases. DNA of the CDR3: TGTGCCAGCAGTGAAGGGGGGACACTCAACTCTGGAAACACCATATATTTT. Its translation is CASSEGGTLNSGNTIYF.

The V gene is TRBV7-2, the J gene TRBJ2-5, with TRBD2 as a possible D gene (6 bases). In germline, CDR1 is SGHTA, CDR2 FQGNSA. V lost 1 base to trimming and J lost 4 bases, with 10 bases between them. The CDR3 totals 14 residues. The chain's CDR3 is CASSLGTTRETQYF. The CDR3 DNA reads as TGTGCCAGCAGCTTAGGGACTACGAGAGAGACCCAGTACTTC.